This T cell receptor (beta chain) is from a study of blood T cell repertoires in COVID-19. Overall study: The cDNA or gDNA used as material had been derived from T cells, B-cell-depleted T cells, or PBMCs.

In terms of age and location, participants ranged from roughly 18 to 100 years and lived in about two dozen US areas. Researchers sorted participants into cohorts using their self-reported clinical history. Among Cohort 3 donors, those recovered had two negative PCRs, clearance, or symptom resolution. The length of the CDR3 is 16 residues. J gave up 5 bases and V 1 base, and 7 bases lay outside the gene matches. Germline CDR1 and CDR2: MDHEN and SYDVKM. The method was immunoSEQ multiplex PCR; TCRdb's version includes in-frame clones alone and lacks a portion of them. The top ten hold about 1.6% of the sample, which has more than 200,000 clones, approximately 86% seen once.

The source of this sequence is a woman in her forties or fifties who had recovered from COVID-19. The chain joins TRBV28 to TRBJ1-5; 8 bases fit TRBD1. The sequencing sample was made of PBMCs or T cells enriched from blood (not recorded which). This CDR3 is CASSLSGGVFDQPQHF. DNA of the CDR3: TGTGCCAGCAGTTTATCAGGGGGCGTTTTTGATCAGCCCCAGCATTTT.